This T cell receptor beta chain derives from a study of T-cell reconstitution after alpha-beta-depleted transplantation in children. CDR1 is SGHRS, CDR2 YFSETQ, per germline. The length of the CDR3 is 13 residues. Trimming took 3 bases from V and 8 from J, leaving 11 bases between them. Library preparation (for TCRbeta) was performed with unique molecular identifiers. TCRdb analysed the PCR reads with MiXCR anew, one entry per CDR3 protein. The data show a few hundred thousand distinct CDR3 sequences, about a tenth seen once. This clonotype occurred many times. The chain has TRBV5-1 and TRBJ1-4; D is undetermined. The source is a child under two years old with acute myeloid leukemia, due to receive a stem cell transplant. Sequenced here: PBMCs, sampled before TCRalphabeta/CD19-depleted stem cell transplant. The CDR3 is CASSSPGREKLFF. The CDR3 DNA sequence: TGCGCCAGCAGCTCGCCAGGAAGGGAAAAACTGTTTTTT. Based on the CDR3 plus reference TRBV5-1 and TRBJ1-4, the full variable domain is KAGVTQTPRYLIKTRGQQVTLSCSPISGHRSVSWYQQTPGQGLQFLFEYFSETQRNKGNFPGRFSGRQFSNSRSEMNVSTLELGDSALYLCASSSPGREKLFFGSGTQLSVL.